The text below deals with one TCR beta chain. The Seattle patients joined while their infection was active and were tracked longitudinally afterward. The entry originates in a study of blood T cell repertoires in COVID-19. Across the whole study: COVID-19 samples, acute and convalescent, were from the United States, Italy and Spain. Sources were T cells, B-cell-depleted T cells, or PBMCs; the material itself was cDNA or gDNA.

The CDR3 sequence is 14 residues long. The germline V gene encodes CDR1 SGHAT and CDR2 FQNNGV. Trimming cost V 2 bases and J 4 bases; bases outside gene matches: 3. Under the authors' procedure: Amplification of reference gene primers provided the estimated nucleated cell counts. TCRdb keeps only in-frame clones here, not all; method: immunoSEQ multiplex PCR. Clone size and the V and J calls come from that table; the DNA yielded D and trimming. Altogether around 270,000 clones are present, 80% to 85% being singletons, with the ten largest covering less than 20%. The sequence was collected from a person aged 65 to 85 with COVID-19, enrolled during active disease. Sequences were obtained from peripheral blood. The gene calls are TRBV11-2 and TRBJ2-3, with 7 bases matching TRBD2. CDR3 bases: TGTGCCAGCAGCTTAATGACTAGCTCAGATACGCAGTATTTT. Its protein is CASSLMTSSDTQYF.